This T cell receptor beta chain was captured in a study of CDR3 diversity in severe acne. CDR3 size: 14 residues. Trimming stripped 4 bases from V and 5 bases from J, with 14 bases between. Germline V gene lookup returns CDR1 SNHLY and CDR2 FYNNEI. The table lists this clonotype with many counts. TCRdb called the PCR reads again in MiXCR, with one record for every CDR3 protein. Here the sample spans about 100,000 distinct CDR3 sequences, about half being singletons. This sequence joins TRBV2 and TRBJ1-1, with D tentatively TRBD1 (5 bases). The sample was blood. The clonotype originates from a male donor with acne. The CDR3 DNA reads TGTGCCAGCAGTGCACAATTTACAGGAACTGAAGCTTTCTTT. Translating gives CASSAQFTGTEAFF.